This T cell receptor beta chain comes out of a study of type 1 regulatory T cells. About the study: This in vitro CD4 product, T-allo10, is enriched for Tr1 cells and alloantigen-specific. Study-level findings and limits: Type 1 regulatory T cells had a more restricted TCR repertoire than non-type 1 regulatory T cells.

Each CDR3 protein gets one entry after TCRdb re-called the reads with MiXCR. The data contain under 75,000 distinct CDR3 sequences, about 20% of them singletons. About this clonotype: What it recognizes is unknown.

Germline values: CDR1 SGDLS, CDR2 YYNGEE. The CDR3 has 15 amino acids. J gave up 8 bases and V 1 base, and 7 bases lay outside the gene matches. The clonotype was recovered from a human donor in good health. The chain uses TRBV9 and TRBJ1-4, with 8 bases that match TRBD1. The sample consisted of cultured type 1 regulatory T (Tr1) cells, either the whole culture or a sorted fraction (not recorded which). The CDR3 sequence: CASSVTGQVGEKLFF. CDR3 sequence (DNA): TGTGCCAGCAGCGTAACGGGACAGGTTGGCGAAAAACTGTTTTTT.